Below, 28 T cell receptor beta chains from the same sample are listed, as sequenced in a study of T cells in women clearing cervical HPV infection. Assay: immunoSEQ multiplex PCR; the TCRdb copy retains only in-frame clones and omits some. This sample's table reports roughly 35,000 clones. Sequenced material: blood buffy coat. These receptors came from a woman aged 18 to 75 with a cervical HPV16 infection that either progressed to CIN3+ or cleared (not recorded which).

CDR3 sequence reads: CASIQGHYGYTF. The CDR3 DNA, read in part, is TGTGCCAGTATACAGGGGCACTATGGC. The V and J genes are TRBV2 and TRBJ1-2, with 7 bases that match TRBD1. The read halts 3 residues ahead of the CDR3 end, with the missing end drawn from the germline J gene. This CDR3 spans 12 amino acids. J lost 3 bases, V lost 9 bases, and 4 bases had no gene match. From germline, CDR1 is SNHLY and CDR2 FYNNEI.

Note on this clone: The read is 3 residues too short to cover the CDR3 end, so that end is filled in from the germline J gene. The chain has TRBV7-2 and TRBJ2-7; 14 bases agree with TRBD2. This CDR3 is built from 15 residues. CDR1 is SGHTA, CDR2 FQGNSA, per germline. V shed 5 bases and J 2 bases; nucleotides not matched to a gene: 2. The covered CDR3 bases are TGTGCCAGCAGCGCGGGACTAGCGGGAGCCTACGAG. This sequence encodes CASSAGLAGAYE. In full, the CDR3 reads CASSAGLAGAYEQYF.

Notes on this clone: The CDR3 end lies 3 residues beyond the end of the read and is filled in from the germline J gene. This chain uses TRBV5-6 with TRBJ2-7, with 8 nucleotides matching TRBD1. Trimming at V came to 3 bases and at J to 2 bases, leaving 7 bases not matched to a gene. The CDR3 contains 15 residues. Per germline, CDR1 SGHDT and CDR2 YYEEEE. The CDR3 spells CASSSTGTGTYEQYF. CDR3 bases read: TGTGCCAGCAGCTCAACCGGGACAGGTACCTACGAG.

A note on this clone: Sequencing ends 3 residues short of the CDR3 end; the germline J gene provides the rest. The chain combines TRBV7-2 with TRBJ1-1; D is unclear. Germline V gene sequence: CDR1 SGHTA, CDR2 FQGNSA. The V end lost 5 bases, the J end lost 0 bases, and 10 bases lay between the germline ends. This CDR3 contains 14 residues. The sequenced CDR3 bases are TGTGCCAGCAGCGTAGTCTTTATGAACACTGAA. Encoded protein: CASSVVFMNTE. The whole CDR3 region reads CASSVVFMNTEAFF.

For this clone: With the read ending 3 residues before the CDR3 end, the germline J gene is used to fill in that end. The chain is built from TRBV18 and TRBJ2-1, with TRBD2 identical over 15 bases. The CDR3 has 17 amino acids. Germline lookup yields CDR1 KGHSH and CDR2 LQKENI. V lost 3 bases and J lost 5; bases outside the gene matches: 5. The CDR3 DNA, read in part, is TGTGCCAGCTCACCGCGGACTAGCGGGAGGGACGACAATGAG. Encoded protein: CASSPRTSGRDDNE. The entire CDR3 protein is CASSPRTSGRDDNEQFF.

As to this clone: The read gets to within 3 residues of the CDR3 end, and the germline J gene fills in the rest. The chain carries TRBV2 and TRBJ1-6; 7 positions match TRBD1. CDR1 and CDR2 from the germline V gene are SNHLY and FYNNEI. Trimming cost V 7 bases and J 7 bases; bases outside gene matches: 4. The CDR3 contains 13 residues. The CDR3 sequence is CASKGQLNSPLHF. Partial CDR3 DNA: TGTGCCAGCAAGGGACAGCTAAATTCACCC.

Concerning this clone: The DNA ends 3 residues before the CDR3 does, and the rest of the CDR3 is filled in from the germline J gene. The rearrangement links TRBV2 to TRBJ2-1; TRBD2 agrees at 9 bases. This CDR3 has 16 residues. The V and J ends lost 5 bases and 0 bases, in that order; junction bases with no gene match: 5. Germline lookup yields CDR1 SNHLY and CDR2 FYNNEI. CDR3 DNA (partial): TGTGCCAGCAGTCGGACTAGCGCTGGCTCCTACAATGAG. Protein product: CASSRTSAGSYNE. The CDR3 as a whole reads CASSRTSAGSYNEQFF.

The covered CDR3 bases are TGCGCCAGCAGCTTGGGCAGTACAACTAATGAAAAA. Its protein product is CASSLGSTTNEK. The CDR3 as a whole reads CASSLGSTTNEKLFF. The genes are TRBV5-1 and TRBJ1-4; D not certain. Read data end 3 residues before the CDR3 end; the end is taken from the germline J gene. The CDR3 extends over 15 amino acids. Trimming left V 0 bases short and J 0 bases short, with 6 bases between. Germline loops: CDR1 SGHRS, CDR2 YFSETQ.

CDR3 DNA (partial): TGTGCCAGCAGCTTAGCTAGCGGGAGTGGAACAGATACC. Protein sequence: CASSLASGSGTDT. The whole CDR3 protein is CASSLASGSGTDTYTF. V usage is TRBV7-2 and J usage is TRBJ1-2, with D uncertain. The read is 3 residues too short to cover the CDR3 end, so that end is filled in from the germline J gene. The germline V gene has CDR1 SGHTA and CDR2 FQGNSA. The CDR3 runs to 16 residues. The full variable domain, completed using reference TRBV7-2 and TRBJ1-2, is GAGVSQSPSNKVTEKGKDVELRCDPISGHTALYWYRQSLGQGLEFLIYFQGNSAPDKSGLPSDRFSAERTGGSVSTLTIQRTQQEDSAVYLCASSLASGSGTDTYTFGSGTRLTVV.

A word on this clone: One end of the junction does not line up with germline, which may come from a read error. Read coverage stops 3 residues before the CDR3 terminus; the germline J gene supplies the remainder. In the same sample, other DNA sequences code for this CDR3. V and J are TRBV7-6 and TRBJ1-3; D is ambiguous. The CDR3 is 15 residues long. Germline CDR1 is SGHVS and CDR2 is FNYEAQ. The CDR3 sequence is CASTPAAGHGNTIYF. Partial CDR3 DNA: TGTGCCAGCACCCCAGCGGCGGGTCACGGAAACACA.

About this clone: The read halts 3 residues ahead of the CDR3 end, with the missing end drawn from the germline J gene. The genes are TRBV2 and TRBJ2-4, with D possibly TRBD1 on 5 matching bases. The CDR3 contains 14 residues. Per germline, CDR1 SNHLY and CDR2 FYNNEI. The chain's CDR3 is CASKRGRDLYGQYF. CDR3 DNA (partial): TGTGCCAGCAAAAGGGGAAGGGATCTCTATGGT.

The CDR3 region is CASSLVQGATDTQYF. The covered CDR3 bases are TGTGCCAGCAGCTTAGTTCAGGGGGCCACAGATACG. The chain recombines TRBV7-2 with TRBJ2-3, with 8 bases matching TRBD1. The read gets to within 3 residues of the CDR3 end, and the germline J gene fills in the rest. J gave up 2 bases and V 1 base, and 2 bases lay outside the gene matches. CDR1 and CDR2 (germline): SGHTA, FQGNSA. CDR3 size: 15 residues.

The sequenced CDR3 bases are TGTGCCAGCAGTGATTCCAGGAGAAGTGGC. It is translated as CASSDSRRSG. The full CDR3 reads CASSDSRRSGYTF. The J gene is TRBJ1-2, the V gene TRBV2; D unclear. Coverage ceases 3 residues before the CDR3 finishes, and the germline J gene fills in the end. Trimming shortened V by 3 bases and J by 7 bases, and 12 bases separated the two germline ends. This CDR3 is built from 13 residues. The germline V gene encodes CDR1 SNHLY and CDR2 FYNNEI.

About this clone: The read is 3 residues too short to cover the CDR3 end, so that end is filled in from the germline J gene. This chain links TRBV5-1 with TRBJ1-1; possibly TRBD1 for D (6 bases). This CDR3 is 13 amino acids long. CDR1 and CDR2 from the germline V gene are SGHRS and YFSETQ. V gave up 5 bases and J gave up 1 base, with 9 bases separating them. Incomplete CDR3 DNA: TGCGCCAGCAGTTCAGGGGCGAACACTGAA. Translated, it gives CASSSGANTE. The whole CDR3 is CASSSGANTEAFF.

On this clone itself: The CDR3 end is not reached by the read, which stops 3 residues before it; the germline J gene fills it in. The chain uses TRBV29-1 and TRBJ2-5, with D unresolved. Per germline, CDR1 SQVTM and CDR2 ANQGSEA. This CDR3 is 10 amino acids long. The CDR3 bases that were read are TGCAGCGCAACATCGCATACC. Translation: CSATSHT. The complete CDR3 protein is CSATSHTQYF.

A word on this clone: Read coverage stops 3 residues before the CDR3 terminus; the germline J gene supplies the remainder. This sequence joins TRBV5-1 and TRBJ2-5; no clear D gene. There are 16 residues in the CDR3. The germline gives CDR1 SGHRS, CDR2 YFSETQ. V shed 5 bases and J shed 2 bases, with 19 bases lying between them. Incomplete CDR3 DNA: TGCGCCAGCAGTTCCGCTGGGCCCACCGCTCAAGAGACC. Translation gives CASSSAGPTAQET. The full CDR3 reads CASSSAGPTAQETQYF. Using reference TRBV5-1 and TRBJ2-5 for the parts outside the CDR3, the full variable domain is KAGVTQTPRYLIKTRGQQVTLSCSPISGHRSVSWYQQTPGQGLQFLFEYFSETQRNKGNFPGRFSGRQFSNSRSEMNVSTLELGDSALYLCASSSAGPTAQETQYFGPGTRLLVL.

Concerning this clone: The read is 3 residues too short to cover the CDR3 end, so that end is filled in from the germline J gene. In the same sample, other DNA sequences code for this CDR3. J is TRBJ1-3 and V is TRBV7-9, with TRBD1 as a possible D gene (6 bases). CDR1 is SEHNR, CDR2 FQNEAQ, per germline (reference sequence). The ends were cut back, 1 base at V and 0 bases at J, with 7 bases in the middle. This CDR3 comprises 15 residues. The CDR3 DNA, read in part, is TGTGCCAGCAGCTTAGAAGGGGGCTCTGGAAACACC. Protein: CASSLEGGSGNT. The CDR3, in full, reads CASSLEGGSGNTIYF.

As to this clone: The read ends 3 residues shy of where the CDR3 ends; the end is completed using the germline J gene. The chain links TRBV5-5 to TRBJ2-4; D perhaps matches TRBD2 (5 bases). The CDR3 runs 13 residues. CDR1 is SGHKS and CDR2 is YYEKEE in the germline V gene (reference sequence). This CDR3 reads CASSLKGDYGQYF. CDR3 DNA (partial): TGTGCCAGCAGCTTGAAGGGCGACTATGGT.

As concerns this clone: The DNA ends 3 residues before the CDR3 does, and the rest of the CDR3 is filled in from the germline J gene. The chain is built from TRBV7-2 and TRBJ2-6; D is uncertain. Germline V gives CDR1 SGHTA, CDR2 FQGNSA. Trimming took off 8 bases at V and 2 bases at J, with 13 bases between the two ends. The CDR3 extends over 15 amino acids. The CDR3 bases that were read are TGTGCCAGCTCCCGGTTCCCCGCTGGGGCCAACGTC. The encoded protein is CASSRFPAGANV. The entire CDR3 protein is CASSRFPAGANVLTF.

As to this clone: The sequence runs out 3 residues before the end of the CDR3; the remainder is reconstructed from the germline J gene. The gene calls are TRBV5-1 and TRBJ2-5; 16 bases fit TRBD2. Per germline, CDR1 SGHRS and CDR2 YFSETQ. The CDR3 totals 17 residues. Trimming at V came to 4 bases and at J to 4 bases, leaving 7 bases not matched to a gene. The sequenced part of the CDR3 DNA is TGCGCCAGCAGCCTGGGACTAGCGGGAGGGAGTGGAGAGACC. Its translation is CASSLGLAGGSGET. The CDR3 in full is CASSLGLAGGSGETQYF.

Considering frequency, this clone is medium-sized. CDR3 residues: CASSQGTSGTLGETQYF. Partial CDR3 DNA: TGTGCCAGCAGCCAAGGGACTAGCGGGACATTAGGAGAGACC. The chain joins TRBV4-2 to TRBJ2-5; 12 bases are shared with TRBD2. The sequence runs out 3 residues before the end of the CDR3; the remainder is reconstructed from the germline J gene. Germline V gene lookup returns CDR1 LGHNA and CDR2 YNFKEQ. The J segment lost 4 bases and the V segment lost 1 base, leaving 7 bases of the junction unmatched. The CDR3 loop spans 17 amino acids.

Worth noting for this clone: The read ends 3 residues shy of where the CDR3 ends; the end is completed using the germline J gene. The gene calls are TRBV7-2 and TRBJ2-1, with TRBD1 matching over 8 bases. J lost 8 bases, V lost 0 bases, and 9 bases had no gene match. Germline CDR1 reads SGHTA; CDR2 reads FQGNSA. CDR3 length: 16 amino acids. The part of the CDR3 DNA that was read is TGTGCCAGCAGCTTAGCGTCCCAGGGGACAGGTTATGAG. Its translation: CASSLASQGTGYE. The whole CDR3 protein reads CASSLASQGTGYEQFF.

As for this clone: Sequencing ends 3 residues short of the CDR3 end; the germline J gene provides the rest. The V and J genes are TRBV2 and TRBJ1-5, with D perhaps TRBD1 (6 bases). Trimming took off 7 bases at V and 5 bases at J, with 15 bases between the two ends. The CDR3 runs 14 residues. The germline V gene has CDR1 SNHLY and CDR2 FYNNEI. CDR3 region: CASNPGHGDQPQHF. The CDR3 bases that were read are TGTGCCAGCAATCCGGGACACGGCGATCAGCCC.

Regarding this clone: The read gets to within 3 residues of the CDR3 end, and the germline J gene fills in the rest. This chain joins TRBV18 and TRBJ1-2, with D hard to call. The CDR3 has 18 residues. Germline V gene sequence: CDR1 KGHSH, CDR2 LQKENI. Partial CDR3 DNA: TGTGCCAGCTCCCAATTAGCCCTAGCGGGAGTAGCCAAAAACATC. Its translation is CASSQLALAGVAKNI. The CDR3 in its entirety is CASSQLALAGVAKNIYTF.

Remarks on this clone: The read ends 3 residues shy of where the CDR3 ends; the end is completed using the germline J gene. The chain joins TRBV5-1 to TRBJ2-5, with TRBD1 matching over 12 bases. Germline V gives CDR1 SGHRS, CDR2 YFSETQ. V shed 4 bases and J 4 bases; nucleotides not matched to a gene: 8. This CDR3 is 16 amino acids long. The CDR3 DNA, read in part, is TGCGCCAGCAGCCTCATGGGACAGGGGGCACGAGAGACC. Translated: CASSLMGQGARET. The full CDR3 is CASSLMGQGARETQYF.

Comment on this clone: The missing CDR3 end, 3 residues past where the read stops, is filled in from the germline J gene. The chain is built from TRBV7-3 and TRBJ2-2, with D possibly TRBD2 on 5 matching bases. Germline V CDR1 and CDR2: SGHTA, FQGTGA. CDR3 length: 16 residues. The V end lost 1 base, the J end lost 6 bases, and 15 bases lay between the germline ends. CDR3 region: CASSLSGTSTPGELFF. The CDR3 bases that were read are TGTGCCAGCAGCTTAAGTGGCACTAGTACCCCCGGGGAG.

As concerns this clone: With the read ending 3 residues before the CDR3 end, the germline J gene is used to fill in that end. The V and J genes are TRBV7-2 and TRBJ1-2; no clear D gene. CDR3 length equals 15 residues. Germline V gene data show CDR1 as SGHTA and CDR2 as FQGNSA. Partial CDR3 DNA: TGTGCCAGCAGCTTAGCCGGCGGGGTCCCCTCCGAC. As protein: CASSLAGGVPSD. The entire CDR3 sequence reads CASSLAGGVPSDYTF.

About this clone itself: Read sequence stops 3 residues before the CDR3 end, and the germline J gene provides the missing end. This chain connects TRBV20-1 to TRBJ2-7; 14 bases are a match to TRBD2. The CDR3 consists of 14 residues. Unmatched junction bases numbered 3, after V lost 3 bases and J lost 5 bases. The germline CDR1 and CDR2 sequences are DFQATT and SNEGSKA (reference sequence). The DNA read from the CDR3 is TGCAGTGCTAGGGGGACTAGCGGGAGTGACGAG. Its protein product is CSARGTSGSDE. The CDR3, in full, reads CSARGTSGSDEQYF.